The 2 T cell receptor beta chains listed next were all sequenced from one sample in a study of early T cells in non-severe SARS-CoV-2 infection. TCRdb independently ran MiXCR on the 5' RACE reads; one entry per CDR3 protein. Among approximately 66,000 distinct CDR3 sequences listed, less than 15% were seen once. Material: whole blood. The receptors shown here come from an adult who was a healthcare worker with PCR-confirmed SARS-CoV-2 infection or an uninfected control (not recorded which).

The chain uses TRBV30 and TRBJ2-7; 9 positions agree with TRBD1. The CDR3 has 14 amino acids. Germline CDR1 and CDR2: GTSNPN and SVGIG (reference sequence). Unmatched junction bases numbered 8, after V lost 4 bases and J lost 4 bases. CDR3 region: CAWNRDRDSYEQYF. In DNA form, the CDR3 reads TGTGCCTGGAACCGGGACAGGGACTCTTACGAGCAGTACTTC.

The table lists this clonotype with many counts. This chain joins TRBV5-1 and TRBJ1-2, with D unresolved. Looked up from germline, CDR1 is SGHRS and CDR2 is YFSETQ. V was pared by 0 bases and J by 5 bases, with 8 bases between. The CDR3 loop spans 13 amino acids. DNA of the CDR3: TGCGCCAGCAGCTTGGCGGACCGGTATGGCTACACCTTC. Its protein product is CASSLADRYGYTF.